This TCR beta chain derives from a study of cytomegalovirus exposure and HLA in healthy donors. Study at large: Findings of an earlier analysis included some 120 million unique TCR beta sequences from some 200 million T cells. Genetic ancestry analysis placed more than 80% of the 398 donors that were genotyped in the Caucasian-associated cluster.

In its sample, this clone was seen a few times. With 60 Vbeta and 13 Jbeta primers, the PCR was carried out. Measured with immunoSEQ multiplex PCR; TCRdb has only the in-frame clones, and not every one. The repertoire consists of about 86,000 clones, with more than 65% occurring once and the leading ten covering under 8.5%. V was trimmed by 5 bases and J by 4 bases, leaving 9 bases between them. Germline V CDR1 and CDR2: MNHEY, SVGAGI. The CDR3 extends over 13 amino acids. Sequenced sample: PBMCs. The clonotype comes from a man in his 60s in good health and CMV-seronegative. V usage is TRBV6-5 and J usage is TRBJ1-5, with no clear D. CDR3 sequence reads: CASSPIRNQPQHF. CDR3 nucleotide sequence: TGTGCCAGCAGTCCAATTAGAAATCAGCCCCAGCATTTT.